Shown below are 13 T cell receptor beta chains from a single sample sequenced in a study of blood T cell repertoires in COVID-19. The method was immunoSEQ multiplex PCR; TCRdb's version includes in-frame clones alone and lacks a portion of them. The table lists about 140,000 clones, 80% to 85% of them singletons. Sequenced sample: peripheral blood. The source of these receptors is a woman aged 55-69 years with acute or convalescent COVID-19.

The chain couples TRBV28 to TRBJ2-7; TRBD2 agrees at 11 bases. CDR1 is MDHEN, CDR2 SYDVKM, per germline. The CDR3 has 15 residues. Trimming removed 6 bases from V and 2 bases from J; junction bases left unmatched: 6. This CDR3 is CASRPLAGGPYEQYF. The CDR3, as DNA: TGTGCCAGCAGACCCTTAGCGGGAGGGCCCTACGAGCAGTACTTC.

The chain employs TRBV7-9 and TRBJ2-1; TRBD2 aligns across 13 bases. V gave up 5 bases and J gave up 11 bases; unmatched junction bases: 6. This CDR3 comprises 14 residues. Germline assignment: CDR1 SEHNR and CDR2 FQNEAQ (reference sequence). The CDR3 sequence is CASSAGTSGTKQFF. The CDR3 nucleotides are TGTGCCAGCAGCGCCGGGACTAGCGGGACAAAGCAGTTCTTC.

The chain carries TRBV24-1 and TRBJ2-2; D remains ambiguous. Germline CDR1 KGHDR, CDR2 SFDVKD. Between the trimmed V and J ends, which lost 1 base and 6 bases, there was a span of 11 bases. The CDR3 is 15 residues long. CDR3 in DNA: TGTGCCACCAGTGATTTAGGAGCCGGGTCCGGGGAGCTGTTTTTT. Protein: CATSDLGAGSGELFF.

The rearrangement joins TRBV11-3 to TRBJ2-7; 9 bases fit TRBD1. J gave up 7 bases and V 1 base, and 5 bases lay outside the gene matches. CDR3 length: 14 residues. CDR1 is SGHNT, CDR2 YENEEA, per germline. CDR3 DNA: TGTGCCAGCAGCTTAGGGACAGGGGTGGGGGAGCAGTACTTC. It translates to CASSLGTGVGEQYF.

V usage is TRBV5-4 and J usage is TRBJ1-1; the D gene is possibly TRBD1 (5 bases). The CDR3 loop spans 13 amino acids. Germline CDR1 SGHNT, CDR2 YYREEE (reference sequence). Trimming cost V 2 bases and J 5 bases, with 10 bases left between them. The CDR3 DNA follows: TGTGCCAGCAGCTTTCAGGGAAGGACTGAAGCTTTCTTT. Protein product: CASSFQGRTEAFF.

This sequence joins TRBV30 and TRBJ2-4, with D unresolved. Germline CDR1 and CDR2: GTSNPN and SVGIG (reference sequence). The CDR3 consists of 15 residues. V lost 3 bases and J lost 0, with 12 bases in between. CDR3 residues: CAWSDVRVAKNIQYF. The CDR3, as DNA: TGTGCCTGGAGCGACGTCCGGGTAGCCAAAAACATTCAGTACTTC.

J is TRBJ2-5 and V is TRBV29-1, with TRBD2 matching over 7 bases. The length of the CDR3 is 13 residues. Per the germline V gene, CDR1 is SQVTM and CDR2 is ANQGSEA. V lost 3 bases to trimming and J lost 5 bases; unmatched junction nucleotides: 6. CDR3 nucleotides: TGCAGCGTTGACATGGGGGGGTGGGAGACCCAGTACTTC. This sequence encodes CSVDMGGWETQYF.

The genes are TRBV18 and TRBJ2-7; 12 bases map to TRBD2. The CDR3 is 15 amino acids. Germline values: CDR1 KGHSH, CDR2 LQKENI. Trimming removed 3 bases from V and 5 bases from J; junction bases left unmatched: 5. The CDR3 protein is CASSPRTSGTHEQYF. The CDR3 coding sequence is TGTGCCAGCTCACCCAGGACTAGCGGGACCCACGAGCAGTACTTC.

V and J are TRBV11-3 and TRBJ2-6, with D possibly being TRBD2 (8 bases). This CDR3 is built from 19 residues. Trimming took 5 bases from V and 5 from J, leaving 25 bases between them. Germline loops: CDR1 SGHNT, CDR2 YENEEA. The CDR3 bases are TGTGCCAGCAGCCCCGGGGGGGGACAGAGCCTCTCGAGGGCCAACGTCCTGACTTTC. Translating gives CASSPGGGQSLSRANVLTF. The full variable domain, in which reference TRBV11-3 and TRBJ2-6 provide the parts outside the CDR3, is EAGVVQSPRYKIIEKKQPVAFWCNPISGHNTLYWYLQNLGQGPELLIRYENEEAVDDSQLPKDRFSAERLKGVDSTLKIQPAELGDSAVYLCASSPGGGQSLSRANVLTFGAGSRLTVL.

This chain uses TRBV30 with TRBJ1-5; 8 nucleotides align to TRBD1. Trimming cost V 5 bases and J 3 bases; bases outside gene matches: 6. Germline loops: CDR1 GTSNPN, CDR2 SVGIG (reference sequence). The length of the CDR3 is 14 residues. DNA of the CDR3: TGTGCCTGGTCGACAGGGGCCAACAATCAGCCCCAGCATTTT. This encodes CAWSTGANNQPQHF.

This clone was counted a few times. J is TRBJ2-1 and V is TRBV3-1 (or the pseudogene TRBV3-2); the D is unclear. This CDR3 region has 11 residues. In germline, CDR1 is LGHDT, CDR2 YNNKEL (reference sequence). Between the trimmed V and J ends, which lost 6 bases and 5 bases, there was a span of 5 bases. CDR3 DNA sequence: TGTGCCAGCAGTCGTAACAATGAGCAGTTCTTC. Encoded protein: CASSRNNEQFF.

V is TRBV11-3 and J is TRBJ2-3, with 7 bases fitting TRBD2. V lost 4 bases, J lost 4 bases, and 11 bases stayed unmatched. The CDR3 loop spans 16 amino acids. Germline values: CDR1 SGHNT, CDR2 YENEEA. The DNA for the CDR3 is TGTGCCAGCAGCTCTTTCGCGGGAGAGCCACCAGATACGCAGTATTTT. Protein product: CASSSFAGEPPDTQYF.

The chain recombines TRBV19 with TRBJ1-5; D is undetermined. CDR1 LNHDA and CDR2 SQIVND come from the germline V gene (reference sequence). The CDR3 spans 14 residues. V lost 4 bases, J lost 1 base, and 8 bases lay in between. The CDR3: CASSKAWSNQPQHF. The CDR3 DNA reads as TGTGCCAGTAGTAAAGCCTGGAGCAATCAGCCCCAGCATTTT.